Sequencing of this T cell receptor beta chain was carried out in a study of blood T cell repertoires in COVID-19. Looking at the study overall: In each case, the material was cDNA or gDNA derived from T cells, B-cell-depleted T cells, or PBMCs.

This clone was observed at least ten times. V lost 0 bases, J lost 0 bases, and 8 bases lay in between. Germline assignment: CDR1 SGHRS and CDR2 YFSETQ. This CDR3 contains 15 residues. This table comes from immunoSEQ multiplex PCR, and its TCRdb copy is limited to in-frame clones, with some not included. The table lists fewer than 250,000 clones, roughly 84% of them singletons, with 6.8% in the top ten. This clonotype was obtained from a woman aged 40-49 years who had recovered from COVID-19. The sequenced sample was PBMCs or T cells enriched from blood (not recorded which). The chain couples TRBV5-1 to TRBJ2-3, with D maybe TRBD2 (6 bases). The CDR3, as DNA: TGCGCCAGCAGCTTGGGGAGCGGGAGCACAGATACGCAGTATTTT. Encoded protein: CASSLGSGSTDTQYF.